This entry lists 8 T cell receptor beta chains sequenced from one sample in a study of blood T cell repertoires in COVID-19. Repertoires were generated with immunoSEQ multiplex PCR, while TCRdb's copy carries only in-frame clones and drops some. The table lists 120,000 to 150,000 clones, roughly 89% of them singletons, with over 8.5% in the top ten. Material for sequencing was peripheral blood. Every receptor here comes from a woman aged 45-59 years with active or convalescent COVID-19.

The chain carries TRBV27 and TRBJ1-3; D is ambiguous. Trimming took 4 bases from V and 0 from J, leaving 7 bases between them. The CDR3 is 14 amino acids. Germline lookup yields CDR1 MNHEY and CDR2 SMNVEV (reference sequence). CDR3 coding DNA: TGTGCCAGCAGTTCGGAGATCTCTGGAAACACCATATATTTT. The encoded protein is CASSSEISGNTIYF.

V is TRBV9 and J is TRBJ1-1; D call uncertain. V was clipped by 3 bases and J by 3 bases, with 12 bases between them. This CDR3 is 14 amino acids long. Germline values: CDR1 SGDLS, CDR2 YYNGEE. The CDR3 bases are TGTGCCAGCAGCGAAAACCCGTCGGACACTGAAGCTTTCTTT. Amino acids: CASSENPSDTEAFF.

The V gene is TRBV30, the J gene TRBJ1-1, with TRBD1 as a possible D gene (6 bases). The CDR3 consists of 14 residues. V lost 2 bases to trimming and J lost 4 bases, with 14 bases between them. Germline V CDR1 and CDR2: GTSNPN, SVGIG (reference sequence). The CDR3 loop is CAWSTGSWSTEAFF. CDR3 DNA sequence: TGTGCCTGGAGTACAGGGTCTTGGAGCACTGAAGCTTTCTTT.

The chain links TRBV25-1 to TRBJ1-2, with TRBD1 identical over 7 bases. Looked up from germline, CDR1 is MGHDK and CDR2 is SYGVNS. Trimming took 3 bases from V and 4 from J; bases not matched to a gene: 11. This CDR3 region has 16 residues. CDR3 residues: CASSDGRGSPFYGYTF. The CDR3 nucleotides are TGTGCCAGCAGTGATGGCAGGGGGAGCCCATTCTATGGCTACACCTTC.

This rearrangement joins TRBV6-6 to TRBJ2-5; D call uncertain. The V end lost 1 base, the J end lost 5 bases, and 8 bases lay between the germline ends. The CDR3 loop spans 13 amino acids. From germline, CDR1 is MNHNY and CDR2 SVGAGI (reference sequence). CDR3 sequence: CASSYLRSETQYF. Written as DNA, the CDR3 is TGTGCCAGCAGTTACTTGCGGTCTGAGACCCAGTACTTC.

The CDR3, as DNA: TGTGCCAGCAGTTACACTAGCCTAAACAATGAGCAGTTCTTC. Protein product: CASSYTSLNNEQFF. The V gene is TRBV6-6, the J gene TRBJ2-1, with a possible D match to TRBD2 (6 bases). Germline V gene data show CDR1 as MNHNY and CDR2 as SVGAGI (reference sequence). V lost 2 bases and J lost 5, with 10 bases in between. The CDR3 is 14 amino acids.

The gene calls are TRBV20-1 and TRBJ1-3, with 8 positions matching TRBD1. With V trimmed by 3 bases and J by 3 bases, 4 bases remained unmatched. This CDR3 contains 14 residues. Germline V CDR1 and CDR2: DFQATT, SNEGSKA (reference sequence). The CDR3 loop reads CSASQGAGGNTIYF. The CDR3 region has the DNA TGCAGTGCTAGTCAGGGGGCGGGTGGAAACACCATATATTTT.

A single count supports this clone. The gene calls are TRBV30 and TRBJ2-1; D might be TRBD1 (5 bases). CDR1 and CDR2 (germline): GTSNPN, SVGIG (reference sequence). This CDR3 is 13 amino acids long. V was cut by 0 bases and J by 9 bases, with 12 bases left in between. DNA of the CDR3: TGTGCCTGGAGTGTGTCAGGGAATCGTGAGCAGTTCTTC. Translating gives CAWSVSGNREQFF.